This TCR beta chain was identified during a study of T cell repertoires in cytomegalovirus infection. As for the study in general: Public TCR beta signatures were indicative of both CMV infection and a matching HLA type. Findings and limits, study-wide: Dominating the ex vivo response were TCR beta clonotypes that were CMV-specific and HLA-C-restricted. Individuals carrying CMV plus the relevant HLA were identified by cumulative frequency of public TCR beta families.

TCRdb processed the reads anew with MiXCR; each CDR3 protein has one entry. The top ten hold around 7.6% of the sample, which has roughly 600,000 distinct CDR3 sequences, about 24% seen once. On this clonotype itself: Its antigen is undetermined. This may arise from a read error, as a much more abundant clone is one base away.

From germline, CDR1 is SGHTA and CDR2 FQGNSA. The CDR3 is 16 residues long. This rearrangement joins TRBV7-2 to TRBJ2-6; D may be TRBD2 (6 bases). The receptor comes from a human donor in good health (CMV status not recorded). Some clones in this sample may be carry-over from other donors' samples. Sample: CD8+ T cells from PBMCs. CDR3 sequence reads: CASTKTRISGGNVLTF. The CDR3 DNA is TGTGCCAGCACCAAGACTAGGATCTCTGGGGGCAACGTCCTGACTTTC.